The T cell receptor beta chain described here comes from a study of T-cell memory formation after mild COVID-19. The CDR3 covers 15 residues. CDR1 and CDR2 (germline): SNHLY, FYNNEI. The J segment lost 5 bases and the V segment lost 3 bases, leaving 9 bases of the junction unmatched. Researchers used 5'RACE with constant-segment primers to make TCR alpha and TCR beta cDNA libraries that carry sample barcodes and UMIs. TCRdb analysed the 5' RACE reads with MiXCR anew, one entry per CDR3 protein. The sample contains fewer than 250,000 distinct CDR3 sequences, 15% of which appear only once. The specimen was PBMCs or a T cell subset sorted from them (not recorded which). V and J are TRBV2 and TRBJ2-5; 7 bases map to TRBD2. The TCR originated in an adult woman who had mild COVID-19 (a few samples of this study predate the infection). Cell type and time point are not known. The CDR3 loop is CASSDRAGRGETQYF. The CDR3, as DNA: TGTGCCAGCAGTGACCGGGCGGGGAGGGGTGAGACCCAGTACTTC. Complete variable domain (other parts from reference TRBV2 and TRBJ2-5): EPEVTQTPSHQVTQMGQEVILRCVPISNHLYFYWYRQILGQKVEFLVSFYNNEISEKSEIFDDQFSVERPDGSNFTLKIRSTKLEDSAMYFCASSDRAGRGETQYFGPGTRLLVL.